The source of this T cell receptor (beta chain) is a study of blood T cells in healthy people across ages. Extractions gave at least 5 micrograms of total RNA per sample. The CDR3 is 18 amino acids. CDR1 and CDR2 from the germline V gene are MNHEY and SMNVEV (reference sequence). Unmatched junction bases numbered 10, after V lost 5 bases and J lost 3 bases. As for this clonotype: Its matching antigen is unknown.

Next came a second PCR, run for about 6 to 11 cycles, which used a sample-barcoded 5' primer along with a J-beta primer mix. Each CDR3 protein is one row after TCRdb ran MiXCR on the 5' RACE reads. The table includes about 2 million distinct CDR3 sequences, 40% to 55% detected once. Study findings and constraints: While age rose, TCR beta diversity per million T cells dropped in a roughly linear way. It was the long-lived donors that had more naive CD4+ cells and higher diversity than aged donors.

The sequence was collected from a woman in her forties in good health. V and J are TRBV27 and TRBJ2-1, with 13 positions matching TRBD2. Specimen: blood. The CDR3 nucleotides are TGTGCCAGCAGTCCAATGCGGGGACTAGCGGGGAACTACAATGAGCAGTTCTTC. Residues: CASSPMRGLAGNYNEQFF.